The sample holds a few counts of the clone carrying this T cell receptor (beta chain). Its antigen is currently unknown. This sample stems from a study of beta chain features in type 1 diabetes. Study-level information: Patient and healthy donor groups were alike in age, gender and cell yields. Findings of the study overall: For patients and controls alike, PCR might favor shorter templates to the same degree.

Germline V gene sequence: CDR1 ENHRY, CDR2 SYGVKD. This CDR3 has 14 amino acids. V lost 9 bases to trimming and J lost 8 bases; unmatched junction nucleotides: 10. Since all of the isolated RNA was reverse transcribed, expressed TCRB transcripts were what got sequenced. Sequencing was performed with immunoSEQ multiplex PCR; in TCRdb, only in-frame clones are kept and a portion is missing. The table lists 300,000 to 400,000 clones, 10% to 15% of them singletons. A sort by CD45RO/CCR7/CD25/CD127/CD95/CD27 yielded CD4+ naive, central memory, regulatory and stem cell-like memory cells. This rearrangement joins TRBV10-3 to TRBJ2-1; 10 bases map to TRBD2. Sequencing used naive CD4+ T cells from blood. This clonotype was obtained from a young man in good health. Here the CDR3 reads CAIRPGLAVDEQFF. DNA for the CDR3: TGTGCCATTCGACCCGGACTAGCGGTCGATGAGCAGTTCTTC.